This T cell receptor (beta chain) was documented in a study of blood T cell repertoires in COVID-19. Study context: Both acute and convalescent COVID-19 samples were obtained from the United States, Italy and Spain. Nucleic acid was either cDNA or gDNA, and it came from T cells, B-cell-depleted T cells, or PBMCs.

Authors' processing steps: By means of reference gene primer amplification, nucleated cell counts were estimated. The protocol was immunoSEQ multiplex PCR, while the TCRdb copy is restricted to in-frame clones and leaves out a portion. From that table come the V and J calls and clone size; the DNA was used to work out D and trimming. This sample has roughly 62,000 clones, with approximately 79% found just once. The CDR3 length is 16 residues. J lost 0 bases, V lost 4 bases, and 3 bases had no gene match. Germline V gene lookup returns CDR1 MNHNY and CDR2 SVGAGI (reference sequence). This TCR was sampled from a woman aged 80 or over with active or convalescent COVID-19. The specimen sequenced was peripheral blood. This chain joins TRBV6-6 and TRBJ1-5; 10 bases align to TRBD1. The CDR3 bases are TGTGCCAGCAGTTTCCGGACAGGGGGTAGCAATCAGCCCCAGCATTTT. Residues: CASSFRTGGSNQPQHF.